This TCR beta chain comes out of a study of PD-L1 blockade in urothelial cancer. Regarding time point: peripheral blood 6 weeks after treatment start. Produced via immunoSEQ multiplex PCR; TCRdb's table is partial and in-frame only. Among about 36,000 clones, more than 75% were seen once, and the ten largest hold roughly 10%. There are a few counts of this clone. Germline loops: CDR1 LNHDA, CDR2 SQIVND (reference sequence). This CDR3 spans 14 amino acids. The V gene end was trimmed by 4 bases and the J gene end by 8 bases; junction bases not matched to a gene: 10. The source was PBMCs, collected around atezolizumab (anti-PD-L1) treatment. The rearrangement uses TRBV19 and TRBJ1-2; 7 nucleotides match TRBD1. This receptor was obtained from a middle-aged man with urothelial cancer. The CDR3 is CASSTETGSRGYTF. In DNA form, the CDR3 reads TGTGCCAGTAGTACCGAGACAGGGTCTCGCGGCTACACCTTC.